This record looks at one TCR beta chain sequence and its context. What it binds is unknown. The CDR3 is 13 amino acids. Through 5' RACE with UMI labels, the TRB cDNA libraries were prepared. TCRdb re-called the 5' RACE reads, yielding one record per CDR3 amino acid sequence without DNA. Reported are 50,000 to 60,000 distinct CDR3 sequences; the ten largest clones contain around 0.5%. The sample is drawn from a study of CXCR3-negative and CXCR3-positive naive CD8 T cells. Study-wide points: Naive cells with CXCR3 showed TRB CDR3s that were more hydrophobic than those in CXCR3-negative naive cells.

The chain has TRBV12-3 or TRBV12-4 and TRBJ2-7. The receptor was derived from a human donor in good health. Some clones in this sample may be carry-over from other donors' samples. Sequences were obtained from naive CXCR3+ CD8+ T cells from blood. Subset in this sample: CD45RO-CCR7+CD27+CD95- naive CD8+ T cells expressing CXCR3 (TNR3+). This chain's CDR3 is CASSLDSSYEQYF.